The next 5 T cell receptor beta chains were all read from a single sample in a study of siplizumab effects on memory and regulatory T cells. The assay was immunoSEQ multiplex PCR, and TCRdb's table has in-frame clones only and misses some. The sample lists more than 5,500 clones; around 33% were seen once. Their antigens remain unidentified. The authors kept the mixed lymphocyte reaction cells in coculture at 37°C for approximately 6 days. The sequencing sample was made of CFSE-low (dividing) CD8+ T cells sorted from an allogeneic mixed lymphocyte reaction. All receptors come from a human donor in good health; the cells came from an allogeneic mixed lymphocyte reaction.

This sequence joins TRBV6-9 and TRBJ2-7; D is possibly TRBD1 or TRBD2 (5 bases each). Germline V gene data show CDR1 as MNHGY and CDR2 as SVAAGI. V lost 3 bases, J lost 2 bases, and 11 bases lay in between. The CDR3 runs to 14 residues. This chain's CDR3 is CASSYRDQPYEQYF. The CDR3, as DNA: TGTGCCAGCAGTTACCGGGACCAGCCCTACGAGCAGTACTTC.

The chain joins TRBV4-1 to TRBJ2-3; no firm D call. Germline V gene lookup returns CDR1 MGHRA and CDR2 YSYEKL. The CDR3 spans 14 residues. Trimming removed 1 base from V and 0 bases from J, with 5 bases in between. This chain's CDR3 is CASSQVFSTDTQYF. The CDR3 DNA follows: TGCGCCAGCAGCCAAGTGTTCAGCACAGATACGCAGTATTTT.

The CDR3 reads CASSVGGGGGNTIYF. CDR3 DNA sequence: TGTGCCAGCAGCGTAGGGGGGGGAGGTGGAAACACCATATATTTT. The chain uses TRBV9 and TRBJ1-3, with a weak D call TRBD1 (5 bases). CDR3 length: 15 residues. V was cut by 0 bases and J by 3 bases, with 10 bases left in between. Germline CDR1 reads SGDLS; CDR2 reads YYNGEE. Using reference TRBV9 and TRBJ1-3 for the parts outside the CDR3, the full variable domain is DSGVTQTPKHLITATGQRVTLRCSPRSGDLSVYWYQQSLDQGLQFLIQYYNGEERAKGNILERFSAQQFPDLHSELNLSSLELGDSALYFCASSVGGGGGNTIYFGEGSWLTVV.

This clone counts as medium-sized. V usage is TRBV27 and J usage is TRBJ2-7; TRBD2 matches 9 bases. The germline gives CDR1 MNHEY, CDR2 SMNVEV (reference sequence). The CDR3 covers 13 residues. Losses at the gene ends were 5 bases for V and 6 bases for J; bases not matched to a gene: 5. Here the CDR3 DNA reads TGTGCCAGCAGTCCTAGCGGGACAATCGAGCAGTACTTC. Amino acids: CASSPSGTIEQYF.

By proportion, this clone is medium-sized. V and J are TRBV6-6 and TRBJ2-7; 7 bases align to TRBD1. V dropped 7 bases and J dropped 6; count of bases not matched to a gene: 9. Germline V gives CDR1 MNHNY, CDR2 SVGAGI (reference sequence). The CDR3 covers 13 residues. CDR3 in amino acids: CASNLQGNGEQYF. The CDR3 bases are TGTGCCAGCAACCTACAGGGGAACGGCGAGCAGTACTTC.